The rows below give T cell receptor beta chains drawn from one sample of a study of control samples from healthy donors and cancer patients. Libraries were prepared by immunoSEQ multiplex PCR; TCRdb keeps only in-frame clonotypes and omits some of them. The repertoire holds about 14,000 clones, about 72% seen once, with roughly 15% in the top ten. What was sequenced was formalin-fixed, paraffin-embedded tissue. The receptor source for this set is a female donor with lung cancer. The CDR3 runs from the conserved cysteine through the conserved F or W. The order of the fields is V gene, CDR3 protein.

V: TRBV7-9
CDR3: CASRGDGTYGYTF

V: TRBV28
CDR3: CASRESSGNTIYF

V: TRBV10-2
CDR3: CASRQGARGTGELFF

V: TRBV12-3/TRBV12-4
CDR3: CASSRQRPETQYF

V: TRBV7-3
CDR3: CASSPRPGQPQHF

V: TRBV7-8
CDR3: CASSLSAPMNTEAFF

V: TRBV6-5
CDR3: CASRSKGRKNTEAFF

V: TRBV18
CDR3: CASSSGQEYGYTF

V: TRBV3-1/TRBV3-2
CDR3: CASSQERSGYTF

V: TRBV18
CDR3: CASSRDRESEAFF

V: TRBV5-5
CDR3: CASSSVAYSGNTIYF

V: TRBV24-1
CDR3: CATSDSLGGAYNEQFF

V: TRBV2
CDR3: CASRRLAGGRWQYF

V: TRBV6-2/TRBV6-3
CDR3: CASSTNGGLKAFF

V: TRBV6-2/TRBV6-3
CDR3: CASSYRGRLFNYGYTF

V: TRBV5-6
CDR3: CASSFAREQFF

V: TRBV7-3
CDR3: CASSLDPRTEAFF

V: TRBV27
CDR3: CVSSLLQLQGARGAEAFF

V: TRBV12-5
CDR3: CASGAGRSYEQYF

V: TRBV4-2
CDR3: CASSPGEGAGSGANVLTF

V: TRBV27
CDR3: CASSRSANSGANVLTF

V: TRBV7-7
CDR3: CASSLEAGGRLAYNEQFF

V: TRBV6-5
CDR3: CASERGGTEAFF

V: TRBV18
CDR3: CASSANNEQFF

V: TRBV27
CDR3: CASGGTSGGRETQYF

V: TRBV4-3
CDR3: CASSRGKTSGNYEQYF

V: TRBV12-3/TRBV12-4
CDR3: CASSLRDNEKLFF

V: TRBV30
CDR3: CAWSYSGASTDTQYF

V: TRBV7-3
CDR3: CASSPGSYNEQFF

V: TRBV9
CDR3: CASSVAGWSYNEQFF

V: TRBV5-4
CDR3: CASSGVLDQETQYF

V: TRBV7-2
CDR3: CASSPGGMGGYGYTF

V: TRBV9
CDR3: CASSPGVSYEQYF

V: TRBV6-4
CDR3: CASSEGTSADNEQFF

V: TRBV29-1
CDR3: CSVDRGDNGKLFF

V: TRBV7-2
CDR3: CASSLSYEQYF

V: TRBV7-9
CDR3: CASSLTVGRTDTQYF

V: TRBV5-6
CDR3: CASSSYDRFYNEQFF

V: TRBV6-5
CDR3: CASSYLAGPQHF

V: TRBV4-3
CDR3: CASSQEGRVTDTQYF

V: TRBV2
CDR3: CASEGTVNKFF

V: TRBV7-2
CDR3: CASSHRTGTGISEQYF

V: TRBV15
CDR3: CATSREDMLAKNIQYF

V: TRBV7-6
CDR3: CASSLSVAGDTDTQYF

V: TRBV11-2
CDR3: CASSLVISGTEELFF

V: TRBV6-6
CDR3: CASRRRGGYEKLFF

V: TRBV24-1
CDR3: CATSEGGLAGAPWIADTQYF